These 13 T cell receptor beta chains were all obtained from the same sample, sequenced in a study of CD8+ T cells in alopecia areata. Extracted RNA was reverse transcribed into cDNA, the sequencing template. Sequencing was performed with immunoSEQ multiplex PCR; in TCRdb, only in-frame clones are kept and a portion is missing. The sample shows about 180,000 clones, roughly 63% of them seen only once. Treatment noted: oral pan-JAK inhibitor, 5-10 mg twice daily. The specimen comprised CD4+ T cells sorted from blood, sampled at roughly week 58, from a patient treated with tofacitinib. Every receptor here comes from a human donor with alopecia areata.

This rearrangement joins TRBV6-1 to TRBJ1-5; 8 positions match TRBD1. CDR1 is MNHNS and CDR2 is SASEGT in the germline V gene. The CDR3 runs 17 residues. V was pared by 4 bases and J by 6 bases, with 14 bases of the junction left unmatched. The CDR3 here is CASSVGPDRAGSQPQHF. The CDR3 DNA sequence: TGTGCCAGCAGTGTGGGGCCGGACAGGGCAGGATCTCAGCCCCAGCATTTT.

V is TRBV5-4 and J is TRBJ1-1; no firm D call. This CDR3 is 12 amino acids long. V was pared by 6 bases and J by 0 bases, with 6 bases between. Germline V gene lookup returns CDR1 SGHNT and CDR2 YYREEE (reference sequence). The CDR3, as DNA: TGTGCCAGCAAAAGGATGAACACTGAAGCTTTCTTT. Protein product: CASKRMNTEAFF.

The chain recombines TRBV30 with TRBJ1-6; 9 nucleotides agree with TRBD1. The CDR3 consists of 15 residues. Germline CDR1 is GTSNPN and CDR2 is SVGIG (reference sequence). The J segment lost 7 bases and the V segment lost 3 bases, leaving 7 bases of the junction unmatched. The DNA of the CDR3 is TGTGCCTGGAGGCCTACAGGGGGCTGGAATTCACCCCTCCACTTT. This codes for CAWRPTGGWNSPLHF.

The sample holds a few counts of this clone. This sequence joins TRBV7-2 and TRBJ2-7, with 8 bases lining up with TRBD1. The V and J ends lost 5 bases and 6 bases, in that order; junction bases with no gene match: 9. CDR3 size: 14 residues. Germline V gives CDR1 SGHTA, CDR2 FQGNSA. The DNA for the CDR3 is TGTGCCAGCAGCCCCGGACAGGGAATGGGCGAGCAGTACTTC. This translates into CASSPGQGMGEQYF.

For the CDR3, the DNA is TGCAGCGGAGTGCGGCGCACCGGGGAGCTGTTTTTT. Residues: CSGVRRTGELFF. This chain joins TRBV29-1 and TRBJ2-2, with no clear D. V was trimmed by 7 bases and J by 4 bases, leaving 10 bases between them. The CDR3 is 12 amino acids. Germline V CDR1 and CDR2: SQVTM, ANQGSEA.

This chain connects TRBV2 to TRBJ2-7; D ambiguous. CDR3 length: 12 amino acids. V was cut by 3 bases and J by 7 bases, with 10 bases left in between. Germline V gives CDR1 SNHLY, CDR2 FYNNEI. The CDR3: CASSDSLGEQYF. The CDR3 nucleotides are TGTGCCAGCAGTGACAGTTTGGGAGAGCAGTACTTC.

The J gene is TRBJ1-1, the V gene TRBV29-1, with a possible D match to TRBD1 (5 bases). The germline gives CDR1 SQVTM, CDR2 ANQGSEA. CDR3 length equals 13 residues. V dropped 1 base and J dropped 4 bases, with 10 bases sitting between them. CDR3 protein: CSVEGQWITEAFF. The CDR3 DNA is TGCAGCGTTGAAGGACAGTGGATCACTGAAGCTTTCTTT.

The CDR3 DNA is TGTGCCAGCAGCTTCCGAGAGACCCAGTACTTC. Translation: CASSFRETQYF. This sequence joins TRBV5-6 and TRBJ2-5, with D uncertain. The germline V gene has CDR1 SGHDT and CDR2 YYEEEE. The CDR3 is made up of 11 amino acids. V was shortened by 2 bases and J by 4 bases, with 3 bases between the two germline ends.

The chain employs TRBV10-3 and TRBJ2-3, with 8 positions matching TRBD2. V lost 3 bases, J lost 3 bases, and 5 bases stayed unmatched. This CDR3 has 15 residues. Germline values: CDR1 ENHRY, CDR2 SYGVKD. The CDR3 sequence: CAISEVTSGTDTQYF. For the CDR3, the DNA is TGTGCCATCAGTGAAGTTACTAGCGGTACAGATACGCAGTATTTT.

The rearrangement links TRBV6-1 to TRBJ1-1; unclear D gene. V was pared by 11 bases and J by 0 bases, with 10 bases between. Per the germline V gene, CDR1 is MNHNS and CDR2 is SASEGT. This CDR3 spans 12 amino acids. CDR3 nucleotides: TGTGCCGTAGTCACGATGAACACTGAAGCTTTCTTT. Its translation: CAVVTMNTEAFF.

The chain uses TRBV5-6 and TRBJ2-7; D gene ambiguous. This CDR3 region has 11 residues. V was shortened by 4 bases and J by 4 bases, with 6 bases between the two germline ends. The V gene's germline CDR1 is SGHDT and CDR2 YYEEEE. The DNA of the CDR3 is TGTGCCAGCAGCCGTCGGTACGAGCAGTACTTC. Amino acids: CASSRRYEQYF.

In its sample, this clone was seen a few times. The chain combines TRBV7-3 with TRBJ2-1, with 8 bases lining up with TRBD2. This CDR3 is built from 15 residues. Trimming removed 5 bases from V and 3 bases from J; junction bases left unmatched: 6. Germline V gene lookup returns CDR1 SGHTA and CDR2 FQGTGA. Written as DNA, the CDR3 is TGTGCCAGCAGCCGTCAGCGGGGGAGCTACAATGAGCAGTTCTTC. It translates to CASSRQRGSYNEQFF.

The chain joins TRBV29-1 to TRBJ1-5, with D perhaps matching TRBD1 (6 bases). Trimming took off 6 bases at V and 2 bases at J, with 8 bases between the two ends. Germline CDR1 reads SQVTM; CDR2 reads ANQGSEA. The CDR3 runs to 12 residues. In DNA, the CDR3 is TGCAGCGTAGGACAGCGCAATCAGCCCCAGCATTTT. As protein: CSVGQRNQPQHF.